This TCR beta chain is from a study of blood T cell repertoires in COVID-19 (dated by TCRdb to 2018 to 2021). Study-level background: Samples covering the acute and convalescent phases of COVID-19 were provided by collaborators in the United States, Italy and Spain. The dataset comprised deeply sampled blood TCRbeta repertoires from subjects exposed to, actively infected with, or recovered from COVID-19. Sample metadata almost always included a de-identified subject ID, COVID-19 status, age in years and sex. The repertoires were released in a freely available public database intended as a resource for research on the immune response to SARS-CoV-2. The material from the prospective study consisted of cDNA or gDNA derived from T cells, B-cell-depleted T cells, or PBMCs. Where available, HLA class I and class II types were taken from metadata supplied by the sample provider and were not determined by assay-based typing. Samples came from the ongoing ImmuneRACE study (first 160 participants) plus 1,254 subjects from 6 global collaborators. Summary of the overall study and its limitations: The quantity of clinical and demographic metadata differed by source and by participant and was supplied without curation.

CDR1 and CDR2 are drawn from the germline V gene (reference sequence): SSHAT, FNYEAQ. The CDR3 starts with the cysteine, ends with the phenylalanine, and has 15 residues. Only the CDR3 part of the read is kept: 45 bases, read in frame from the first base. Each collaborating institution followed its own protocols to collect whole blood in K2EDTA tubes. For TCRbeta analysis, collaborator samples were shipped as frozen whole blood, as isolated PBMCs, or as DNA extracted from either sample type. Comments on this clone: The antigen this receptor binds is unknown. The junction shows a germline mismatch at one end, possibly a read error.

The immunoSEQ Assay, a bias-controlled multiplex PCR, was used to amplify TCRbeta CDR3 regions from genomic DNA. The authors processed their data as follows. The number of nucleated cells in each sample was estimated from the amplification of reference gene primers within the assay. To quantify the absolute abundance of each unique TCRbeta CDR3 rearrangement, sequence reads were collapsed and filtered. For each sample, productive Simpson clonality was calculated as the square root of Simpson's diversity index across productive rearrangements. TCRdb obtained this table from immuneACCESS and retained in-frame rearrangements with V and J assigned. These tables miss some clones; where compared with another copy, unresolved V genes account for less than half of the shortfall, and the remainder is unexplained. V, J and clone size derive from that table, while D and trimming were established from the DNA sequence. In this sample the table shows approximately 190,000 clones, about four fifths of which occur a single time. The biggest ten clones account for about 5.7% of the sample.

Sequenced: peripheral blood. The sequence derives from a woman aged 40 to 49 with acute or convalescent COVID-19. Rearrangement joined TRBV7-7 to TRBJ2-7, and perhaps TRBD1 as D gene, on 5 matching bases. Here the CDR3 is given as CASSIGAGFSYEQYF. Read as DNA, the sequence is TGTGCTAGCAGCATAGGGGCAGGGTTTTCCTACGAGCAGTACTTC. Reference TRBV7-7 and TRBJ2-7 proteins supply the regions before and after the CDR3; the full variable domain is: GAGVSQSPRYKVTKRGQDVTLRCDPISSHATLYWYQQALGQGPEFLTYFNYEAQPDKSGLPSDRFSAERPEGSISTLTIQRTEQRDSAMYRCASSIGAGFSYEQYFGPGTRLTVT.